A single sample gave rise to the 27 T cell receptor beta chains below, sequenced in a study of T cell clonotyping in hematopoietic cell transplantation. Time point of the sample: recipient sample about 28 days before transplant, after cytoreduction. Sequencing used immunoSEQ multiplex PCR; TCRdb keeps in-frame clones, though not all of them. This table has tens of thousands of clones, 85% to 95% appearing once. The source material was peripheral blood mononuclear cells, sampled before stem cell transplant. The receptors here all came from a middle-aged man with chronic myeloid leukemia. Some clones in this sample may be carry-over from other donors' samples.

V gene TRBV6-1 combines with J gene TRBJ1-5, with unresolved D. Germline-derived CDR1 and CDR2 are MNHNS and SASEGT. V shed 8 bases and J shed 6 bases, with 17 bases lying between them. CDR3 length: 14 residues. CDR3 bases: TGTGCCAGCGAAGACGGTCGAGGCAGTCAGCCCCAGCATTTT. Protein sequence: CASEDGRGSQPQHF.

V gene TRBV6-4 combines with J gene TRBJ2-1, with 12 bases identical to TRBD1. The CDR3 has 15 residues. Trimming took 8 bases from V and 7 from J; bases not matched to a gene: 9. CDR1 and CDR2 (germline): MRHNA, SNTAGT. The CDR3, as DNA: TGTGCCAGCGGCGCCGGGACAGGGGGCGGGAATGAGCAGTTCTTC. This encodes CASGAGTGGGNEQFF.

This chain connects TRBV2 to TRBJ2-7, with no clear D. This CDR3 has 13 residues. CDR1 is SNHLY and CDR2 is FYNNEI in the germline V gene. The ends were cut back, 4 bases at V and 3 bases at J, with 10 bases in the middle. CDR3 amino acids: CASSAPDDYEQYF. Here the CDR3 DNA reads TGTGCCAGCAGTGCACCAGACGACTACGAGCAGTACTTC.

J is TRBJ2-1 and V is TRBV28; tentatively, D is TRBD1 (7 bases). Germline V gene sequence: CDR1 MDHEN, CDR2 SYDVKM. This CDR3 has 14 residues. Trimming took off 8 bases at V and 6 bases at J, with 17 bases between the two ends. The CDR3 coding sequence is TGTGCCAGCCGTCGCGGGACAGCTTTCAATGAGCAGTTCTTC. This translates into CASRRGTAFNEQFF.

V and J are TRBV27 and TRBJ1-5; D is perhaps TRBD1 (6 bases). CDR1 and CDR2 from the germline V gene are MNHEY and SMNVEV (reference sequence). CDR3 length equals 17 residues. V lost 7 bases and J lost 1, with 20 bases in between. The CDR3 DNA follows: TGTGCCAGCAAATCATTAGAGGGGGTATCGAGCAATCAGCCCCAGCATTTT. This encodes CASKSLEGVSSNQPQHF.

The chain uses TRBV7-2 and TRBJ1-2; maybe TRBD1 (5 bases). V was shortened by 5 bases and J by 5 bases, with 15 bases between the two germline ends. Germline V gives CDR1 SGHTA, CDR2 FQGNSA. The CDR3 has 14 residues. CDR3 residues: CASSGLGGAYGYTF. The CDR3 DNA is TGTGCCAGCAGCGGGTTGGGTGGGGCGTATGGCTACACCTTC.

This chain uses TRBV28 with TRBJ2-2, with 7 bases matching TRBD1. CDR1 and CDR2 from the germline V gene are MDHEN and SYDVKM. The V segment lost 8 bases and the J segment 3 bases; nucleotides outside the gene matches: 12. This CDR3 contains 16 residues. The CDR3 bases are TGTGCCAGCTGCCCGATGAGACAGGGAGACACCGGGGAGCTGTTTTTT. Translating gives CASCPMRQGDTGELFF.

The CDR3 loop is CACRPSSTGYTF. DNA for the CDR3: TGTGCCTGCCGCCCATCAAGCACGGGCTACACCTTC. This sequence joins TRBV30 and TRBJ1-2; D remains unclear. The CDR3 is made up of 12 amino acids. Trimming cost V 6 bases and J 8 bases, with 16 bases left between them. CDR1 and CDR2 (germline): GTSNPN, SVGIG (reference sequence).

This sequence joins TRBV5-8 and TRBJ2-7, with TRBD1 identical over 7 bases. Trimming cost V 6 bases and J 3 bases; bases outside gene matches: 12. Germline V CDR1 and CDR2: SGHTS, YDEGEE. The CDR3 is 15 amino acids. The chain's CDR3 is CASTSPRQGFYEQYF. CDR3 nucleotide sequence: TGTGCCAGCACCTCACCGAGACAGGGTTTCTACGAGCAGTACTTC.

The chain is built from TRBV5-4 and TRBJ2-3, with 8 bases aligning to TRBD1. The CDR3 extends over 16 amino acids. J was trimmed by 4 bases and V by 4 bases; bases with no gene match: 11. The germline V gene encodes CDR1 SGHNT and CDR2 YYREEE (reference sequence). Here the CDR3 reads CASSPRDRFIADTQYF. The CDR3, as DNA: TGTGCCAGCAGCCCCCGGGACAGGTTCATAGCAGATACGCAGTATTTT.

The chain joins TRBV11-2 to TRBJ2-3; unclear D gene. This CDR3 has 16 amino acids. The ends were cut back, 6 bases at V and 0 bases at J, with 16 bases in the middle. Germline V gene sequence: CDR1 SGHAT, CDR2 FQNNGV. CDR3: CASSLDPAQSTDTQYF. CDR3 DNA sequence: TGTGCCAGCAGTCTAGACCCAGCGCAGAGCACAGATACGCAGTATTTT. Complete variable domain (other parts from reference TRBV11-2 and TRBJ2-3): EAGVAQSPRYKIIEKRQSVAFWCNPISGHATLYWYQQILGQGPKLLIQFQNNGVVDDSQLPKDRFSAERLKGVDSTLKIQPAKLEDSAVYLCASSLDPAQSTDTQYFGPGTRLTVL.

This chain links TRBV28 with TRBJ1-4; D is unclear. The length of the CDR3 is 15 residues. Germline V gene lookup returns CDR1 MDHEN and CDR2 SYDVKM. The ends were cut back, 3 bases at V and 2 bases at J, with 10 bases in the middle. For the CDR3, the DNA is TGTGCCAGCAGTTTGGAGCTTAATACTAATGAAAAACTGTTTTTT. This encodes CASSLELNTNEKLFF.

The CDR3, as DNA: TGTGCCAGCAGCGCCCCAGGGGGTGGGGCCACTGAAGCTTTCTTT. This sequence encodes CASSAPGGGATEAFF. This rearrangement joins TRBV9 to TRBJ1-1; 7 nucleotides match TRBD1. Germline CDR1 SGDLS, CDR2 YYNGEE. The V and J ends lost 3 bases and 4 bases, in that order; junction bases with no gene match: 9. The CDR3 has 15 amino acids.

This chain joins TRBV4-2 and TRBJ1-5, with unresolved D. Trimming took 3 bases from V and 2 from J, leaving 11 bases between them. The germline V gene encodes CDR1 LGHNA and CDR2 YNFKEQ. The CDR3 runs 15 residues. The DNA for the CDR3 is TGTGCCAGCAGCCATCGACTTGGGGGCAATCAGCCCCAGCATTTT. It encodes CASSHRLGGNQPQHF.

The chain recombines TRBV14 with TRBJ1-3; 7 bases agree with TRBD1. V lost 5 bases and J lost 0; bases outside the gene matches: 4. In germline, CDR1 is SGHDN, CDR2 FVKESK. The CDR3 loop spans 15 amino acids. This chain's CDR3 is CASSYRDSSGNTIYF. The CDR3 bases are TGTGCCAGCAGCTACCGGGACAGCTCTGGAAACACCATATATTTT.

The CDR3 is CASSGRLRGGYGYTF. The CDR3 DNA reads TGTGCCAGCAGCGGCCGGCTCAGGGGGGGCTATGGCTACACCTTC. This chain uses TRBV7-2 with TRBJ1-2; 7 bases agree with TRBD1. The CDR3 is made up of 15 amino acids. The V segment lost 5 bases and the J segment 4 bases; nucleotides outside the gene matches: 10. The V gene's germline CDR1 is SGHTA and CDR2 FQGNSA.

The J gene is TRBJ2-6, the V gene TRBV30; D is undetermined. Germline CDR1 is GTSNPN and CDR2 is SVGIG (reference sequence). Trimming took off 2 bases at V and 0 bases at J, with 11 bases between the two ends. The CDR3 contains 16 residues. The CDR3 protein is CAWSKTVYSGANVLTF. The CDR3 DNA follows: TGTGCCTGGAGTAAGACGGTGTACTCTGGGGCCAACGTCCTGACTTTC.

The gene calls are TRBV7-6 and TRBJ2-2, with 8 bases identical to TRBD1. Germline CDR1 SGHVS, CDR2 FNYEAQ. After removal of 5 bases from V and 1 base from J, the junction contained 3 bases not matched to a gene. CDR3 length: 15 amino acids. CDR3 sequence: CASSRGTGNTGELFF. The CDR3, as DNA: TGTGCCAGCAGCCGCGGGACAGGGAACACCGGGGAGCTGTTTTTT.

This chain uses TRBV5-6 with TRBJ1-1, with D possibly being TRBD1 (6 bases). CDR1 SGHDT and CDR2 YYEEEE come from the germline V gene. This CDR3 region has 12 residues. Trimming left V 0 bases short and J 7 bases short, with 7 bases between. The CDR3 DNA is TGTGCCAGCAGCTTGGGGACAGTTGAAGCTTTCTTT. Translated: CASSLGTVEAFF.

This chain's CDR3 is CASSDNRGGYTF. The CDR3 DNA is TGTGCCAGCAGTGACAACAGGGGGGGCTACACCTTC. This rearrangement joins TRBV2 to TRBJ1-2; the match to TRBD1 covers 8 bases. CDR3 length: 12 residues. Trimming at V came to 3 bases and at J to 8 bases, leaving 2 bases not matched to a gene. Germline V gives CDR1 SNHLY, CDR2 FYNNEI.

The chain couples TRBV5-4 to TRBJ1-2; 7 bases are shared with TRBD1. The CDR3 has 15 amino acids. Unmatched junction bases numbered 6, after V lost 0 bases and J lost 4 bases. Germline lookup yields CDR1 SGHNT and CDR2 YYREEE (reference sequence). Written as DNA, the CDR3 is TGTGCCAGCAGCTTGGATCCCCCAGGGGGCTATGGCTACACCTTC. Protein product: CASSLDPPGGYGYTF.

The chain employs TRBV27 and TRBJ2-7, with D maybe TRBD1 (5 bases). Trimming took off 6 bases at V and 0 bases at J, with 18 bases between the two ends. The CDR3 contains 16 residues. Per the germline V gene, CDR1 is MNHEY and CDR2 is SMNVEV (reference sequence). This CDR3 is CASSHTMGPLSYEQYF. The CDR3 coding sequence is TGTGCCAGCAGCCACACAATGGGGCCCCTCTCCTACGAGCAGTACTTC.

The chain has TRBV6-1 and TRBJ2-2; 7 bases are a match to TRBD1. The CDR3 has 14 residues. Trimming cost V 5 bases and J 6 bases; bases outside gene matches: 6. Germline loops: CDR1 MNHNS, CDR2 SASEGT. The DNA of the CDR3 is TGTGCCAGCAGTCCGCGACAGGGCCCCGGGGAGCTGTTTTTT. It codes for CASSPRQGPGELFF.

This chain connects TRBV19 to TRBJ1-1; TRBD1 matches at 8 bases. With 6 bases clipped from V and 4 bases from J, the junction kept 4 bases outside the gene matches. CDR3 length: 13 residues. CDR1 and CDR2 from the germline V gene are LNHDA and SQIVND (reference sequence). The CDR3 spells CASSQGAITEAFF. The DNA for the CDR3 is TGTGCCAGTAGCCAGGGGGCGATCACTGAAGCTTTCTTT.

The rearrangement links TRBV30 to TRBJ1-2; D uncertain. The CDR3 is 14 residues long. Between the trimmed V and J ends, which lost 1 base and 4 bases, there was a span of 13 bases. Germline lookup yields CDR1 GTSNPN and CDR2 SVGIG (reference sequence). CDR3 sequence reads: CAWSAQGLGYGYTF. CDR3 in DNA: TGTGCCTGGAGTGCTCAAGGGCTCGGCTATGGCTACACCTTC.

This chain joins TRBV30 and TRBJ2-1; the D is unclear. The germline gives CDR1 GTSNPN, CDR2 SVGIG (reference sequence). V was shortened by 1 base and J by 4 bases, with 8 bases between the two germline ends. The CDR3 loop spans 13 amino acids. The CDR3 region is CAWSGNSYNEQFF. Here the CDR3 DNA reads TGTGCCTGGAGTGGGAACAGTTACAATGAGCAGTTCTTC.

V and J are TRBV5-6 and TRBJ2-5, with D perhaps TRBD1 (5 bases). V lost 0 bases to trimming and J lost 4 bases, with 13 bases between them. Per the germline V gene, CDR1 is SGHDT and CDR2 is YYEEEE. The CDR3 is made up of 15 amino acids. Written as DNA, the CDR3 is TGTGCCAGCAGCTTGGACAGGTATCGCGGAGAGACCCAGTACTTC. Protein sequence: CASSLDRYRGETQYF.